This T cell receptor (beta chain) was obtained from a study of shared clonotypes between healthy human individuals. This clone has just a few counts. Its target is unknown. Points from the study as a whole: The low donor count limited represented genetic and exposure-history diversity. The study's rarefaction showed incomplete sorted-subset sequencing despite large depth.

The V end lost 6 bases, the J end lost 4 bases, and 13 bases lay between the germline ends. The CDR3 is 13 residues long. Germline CDR1 reads SGHTS; CDR2 reads YDEGEE. Samples underwent the assay at deep level. Sorted-subset replicate PCR reactions contained 200 to 250 ng DNA, corresponding to approximately 30,000 T cell genomes. Data came from immunoSEQ multiplex PCR; TCRdb stores just in-frame clones and leaves some out. The data contain 2,500,000 or so clones, roughly 93% of them singletons. The chain recombines TRBV5-8 with TRBJ1-2; tentative D call: TRBD1 (6 bases). The source material was naive CD4+ T cells from PBMCs. Specified subset: CD45RA+ positively selected. This receptor was obtained from a man aged 18 to 29 in good health. Some clones in this sample may be carry-over from other donors' samples. The CDR3 region has the DNA TGTGCCAGCATCATGACAGGAACCTATGGCTACACCTTC. Translation gives CASIMTGTYGYTF.